This TCR beta chain was sequenced during a study of blood T cell repertoires in COVID-19. At the level of the study: The United States, Italy and Spain were the sources of the acute and convalescent COVID-19 samples.

In the study's own analysis: From reference gene primer amplification, estimates of nucleated cell counts were derived. Only in-frame clones appear in the TCRdb table, and some are missing; sequencing was by immunoSEQ multiplex PCR. That table gives V, J and clone size, and the DNA gave D and trimming. Of a few hundred thousand clones in the sample, around nine tenths were seen once. CDR1 MGHRA and CDR2 YSYEKL come from the germline V gene. The CDR3 is 15 residues long. The V gene lost 1 base and the J gene lost 0 bases, with 7 bases spanning the gap. Individuals drawn from under 30 US areas were roughly 18 to 89 years old.

The chain carries TRBV4-1 and TRBJ2-4; D is uncertain. This receptor was obtained from a young man in a cohort exposed to, infected with or recovered from COVID-19 (not recorded which). The sample was PBMCs or T cells enriched from blood (not recorded which). CDR3 in DNA: TGCGCCAGCAGCCAAGTTCGGGTAGCCAAAAACATTCAGTACTTC. Translated: CASSQVRVAKNIQYF.